One and the same sample provided the 16 T cell receptor beta chains below, sequenced in a study of a mutant IDH1 vaccine in newly diagnosed glioma (dated by TCRdb to the early 2020s). Taken with the paper, the label for time point translates to: week 5, during vaccination. Each vaccine dose was 300 ug of a 20-mer mutant IDH1 peptide in Montanide, given subcutaneously with topical imiquimod. Library method: the immunoSEQ multiplex PCR assay. Imported from immuneACCESS, the table was reduced by TCRdb to in-frame sequences with V and J called. These copies leave out some clones; in studies compared against another copy, an unresolved V gene accounts for under half, and the cause of the remainder is not known. The sample yields tens of thousands of clones; about 81% were counted once. The ten most abundant clones make up less than 8% of the sample. These receptors lack a known antigen. The sequenced sample was PBMCs, obtained from a glioma patient whose treatment included an IDH1 peptide vaccine. These TCRs come from a woman in her fifties or sixties with glioma.

The V gene is TRBV7-2, the J gene TRBJ2-5; 9 bases align to TRBD2. The J segment lost 9 bases and the V segment lost 9 bases, leaving 17 bases of the junction unmatched. CDR3 length equals 15 residues. Germline-derived CDR1 and CDR2 are SGHTA and FQGNSA. The CDR3 loop reads CASATQRGARGSQYF. The CDR3 DNA follows: TGTGCCAGTGCAACCCAGCGGGGGGCCAGGGGGTCCCAGTACTTC. The entire variable domain, with the rest obtained from reference TRBV7-2 and TRBJ2-5, is as follows: GAGVSQSPSNKVTEKGKDVELRCDPISGHTALYWYRQSLGQGLEFLIYFQGNSAPDKSGLPSDRFSAERTGGSVSTLTIQRTQQEDSAVYLCASATQRGARGSQYFGPGTRLLVL.

The V and J genes are TRBV6-5 and TRBJ1-2; the match to TRBD1 covers 8 bases. The CDR3 runs to 14 residues. CDR1 is MNHEY, CDR2 SVGAGI, per germline. Trimming removed 6 bases from V and 3 bases from J; junction bases left unmatched: 6. In DNA, the CDR3 is TGTGCCAGCAGCCGGGGACAGGACGACTATGGCTACACCTTC. Translated, it gives CASSRGQDDYGYTF.

The chain uses TRBV5-1 and TRBJ2-3; 8 nucleotides align to TRBD2. Germline values: CDR1 SGHRS, CDR2 YFSETQ. CDR3 length: 16 residues. V shed 0 bases and J 4 bases; nucleotides not matched to a gene: 7. CDR3 nucleotide sequence: TGCGCCAGCAGCTTGGAGCGGGGGAGGCTGGCAGATACGCAGTATTTT. Amino acid sequence: CASSLERGRLADTQYF.

V gene TRBV6-5 combines with J gene TRBJ1-1; 7 bases match TRBD1. Looked up from germline, CDR1 is MNHEY and CDR2 is SVGAGI. The V and J ends lost 7 bases and 6 bases, in that order; junction bases with no gene match: 11. This CDR3 spans 14 amino acids. CDR3 in amino acids: CASTSQGKKAEAFF. CDR3 bases: TGTGCCAGCACCTCACAGGGGAAAAAGGCTGAAGCTTTCTTT.

This clone showed up just once. The V and J genes are TRBV5-1 and TRBJ1-2, with D perhaps TRBD1 (6 bases). Trimming cost V 0 bases and J 6 bases, with 15 bases left between them. CDR1 SGHRS and CDR2 YFSETQ come from the germline V gene. The CDR3 covers 15 residues. The CDR3, as DNA: TGCGCCAGCAGCTTGGCCGGTATGGGGGCGGATGGCTACACCTTC. Translating gives CASSLAGMGADGYTF.

The chain joins TRBV7-9 to TRBJ2-5; unclear D gene. Trimming removed 5 bases at V and 0 bases at J, with 13 bases between. Germline V CDR1 and CDR2: SEHNR, FQNEAQ (reference sequence). This CDR3 comprises 15 residues. The CDR3: CASSPSRAYQETQYF. The DNA of the CDR3 is TGTGCCAGCAGCCCCTCGAGAGCCTACCAAGAGACCCAGTACTTC.

The chain recombines TRBV11-3 with TRBJ2-5; unclear D gene. Per germline, CDR1 SGHNT and CDR2 YENEEA. The CDR3 is 13 residues long. V gave up 0 bases and J gave up 9 bases, with 11 bases separating them. In DNA form, the CDR3 reads TGTGCCAGCAGCTTAGATCGGGCAGGTTCCCAGTACTTC. This gives the protein CASSLDRAGSQYF.

The rearrangement links TRBV7-2 to TRBJ2-7, with D perhaps TRBD2 (6 bases). CDR3 length: 14 residues. V was trimmed by 3 bases and J by 4 bases, leaving 13 bases between them. Germline V gene sequence: CDR1 SGHTA, CDR2 FQGNSA. In DNA, the CDR3 is TGTGCCAGCAGCTTTGAAGATGGGACTTACGAGCAGTACTTC. Translating gives CASSFEDGTYEQYF.

This chain joins TRBV20-1 and TRBJ2-3; tentative D call: TRBD2 (5 bases). Trimming removed 7 bases at V and 2 bases at J, with 7 bases between. The CDR3 totals 11 residues. The germline CDR1 and CDR2 sequences are DFQATT and SNEGSKA (reference sequence). The DNA for the CDR3 is TGCAGTGTAGGACTCACAGATACGCAGTATTTT. Encoded protein: CSVGLTDTQYF.

V and J are TRBV4-2 and TRBJ2-5; no reliable D call. V gave up 4 bases and J gave up 5 bases, with 11 bases separating them. This CDR3 is 13 amino acids long. Germline V gene sequence: CDR1 LGHNA, CDR2 YNFKEQ. DNA for the CDR3: TGTGCCAGCAGCCCCGGACCCATTGAGACCCAGTACTTC. It codes for CASSPGPIETQYF.

The J gene is TRBJ2-3, the V gene TRBV29-1, with TRBD1 matching over 7 bases. J gave up 0 bases and V 4 bases, and 7 bases lay outside the gene matches. The germline V gene encodes CDR1 SQVTM and CDR2 ANQGSEA. The CDR3 is made up of 15 amino acids. CDR3 DNA: TGCAGCGTTGTCGGGACAGAAGCTAGCACAGATACGCAGTATTTT. It codes for CSVVGTEASTDTQYF.

The chain uses TRBV27 and TRBJ2-2; D remains unclear. CDR3 length: 12 residues. The germline V gene encodes CDR1 MNHEY and CDR2 SMNVEV (reference sequence). Trimming left V 1 base short and J 3 bases short, with 0 bases between. CDR3 bases: TGTGCCAGCAGTTTATACACCGGGGAGCTGTTTTTT. As protein: CASSLYTGELFF.

The chain employs TRBV18 and TRBJ1-3; 11 bases align to TRBD1. The CDR3 loop spans 15 amino acids. Unmatched junction bases numbered 5, after V lost 2 bases and J lost 8 bases. Germline loops: CDR1 KGHSH, CDR2 LQKENI. The CDR3 DNA reads TGTGCCAGCTCACCAATTGGACAGGGGGCCGACACCATATATTTT. Translating gives CASSPIGQGADTIYF.

The CDR3 loop reads CASTRDANQPQHF. As DNA, the CDR3 is TGTGCCAGCACCCGGGATGCCAATCAGCCCCAGCATTTT. The V and J genes are TRBV2 and TRBJ1-5; unclear D gene. V lost 7 bases, J lost 3 bases, and 10 bases lay in between. Germline CDR1 and CDR2: SNHLY and FYNNEI. This CDR3 comprises 13 residues.

Remarks on this clone: Additional DNA sequences in this sample encode the identical CDR3. CDR3 residues: CASSLEENTEAFF. CDR3 nucleotides: TGTGCCAGCAGCCTTGAGGAGAACACTGAAGCTTTCTTT. This chain connects TRBV7-9 to TRBJ1-1, with unresolved D. V shed 5 bases and J shed 1 base, with 8 bases lying between them. Germline V gene lookup returns CDR1 SEHNR and CDR2 FQNEAQ (reference sequence). The CDR3 has 13 residues.

The chain has TRBV7-9 and TRBJ1-1; TRBD1 matches at 9 bases. The trim removed 2 bases at V and 5 bases at J, leaving 6 bases unmatched. CDR1 is SEHNR, CDR2 FQNEAQ, per germline (reference sequence). CDR3 size: 15 residues. CDR3 protein: CASSLSGTGFTEAFF. CDR3 nucleotides: TGTGCCAGCAGCTTATCCGGGACAGGGTTTACTGAAGCTTTCTTT. The full variable domain, with the rest looked up from reference TRBV7-9 and TRBJ1-1, is DTGVSQNPRHKITKRGQNVTFRCDPISEHNRLYWYRQTLGQGPEFLTYFQNEAQLEKSRLLSDRFSAERPKGSFSTLEIQRTEQGDSAMYLCASSLSGTGFTEAFFGQGTRLTVV.